The clone carrying this T cell receptor (beta chain) was detected once. These data are taken from a study of blood T cell repertoires in COVID-19. Study background: Samples representing acute and convalescent COVID-19 were sourced from the United States, Italy and Spain. PBMCs, B-cell-depleted T cells, or T cells were the source of the cDNA or gDNA that made up the material.

TCRdb's table, derived via immunoSEQ multiplex PCR, lists solely in-frame clones and lacks some. Among 90,000 to 120,000 clones listed, over 75% were seen once. V gave up 4 bases and J gave up 9 bases, with 15 bases separating them. This CDR3 is built from 13 residues. Germline values: CDR1 KGHSH, CDR2 LQKENI. This TCR derives from a woman in her 70s with acute or convalescent COVID-19. The sample consisted of peripheral blood. The rearrangement joins TRBV18 to TRBJ1-1; D ambiguous. CDR3 bases: TGTGCCAGCTCACGGCGGGAACCTAACCAAGCTTTCTTT. Its translation is CASSRREPNQAFF.